The following is a TCR beta chain sequence with its context. Antigen specificity is unknown. Per germline, CDR1 SGHAT and CDR2 FQNNGV. V was clipped by 5 bases and J by 0 bases, with 13 bases between them. This CDR3 comprises 16 residues. This sample is part of a study of cytomegalovirus exposure and HLA in healthy donors. Study results and limitations: Researchers reported in a later analysis that a missense DCLRE1C variant was tied to TCR beta V- and J-gene trimming. Previous analysis showed most TCR beta V segments were productive about 90% or about 30% of the time.

The study ran its PCR with 60 Vbeta and 13 Jbeta primers. Assay: immunoSEQ multiplex PCR; the TCRdb copy retains only in-frame clones and omits some. The data contain 60,000 to 70,000 clones, 65% to 80% of them singletons. The chain recombines TRBV11-2 with TRBJ2-2; D is ambiguous. Sequencing was carried out using PBMCs. The sequence derives from a woman in her twenties or thirties in good health and CMV-seronegative. The CDR3 DNA reads as TGTGCCAGCAGCGCCCGGAACAGAGCGAACACCGGGGAGCTGTTTTTT. Residues: CASSARNRANTGELFF.